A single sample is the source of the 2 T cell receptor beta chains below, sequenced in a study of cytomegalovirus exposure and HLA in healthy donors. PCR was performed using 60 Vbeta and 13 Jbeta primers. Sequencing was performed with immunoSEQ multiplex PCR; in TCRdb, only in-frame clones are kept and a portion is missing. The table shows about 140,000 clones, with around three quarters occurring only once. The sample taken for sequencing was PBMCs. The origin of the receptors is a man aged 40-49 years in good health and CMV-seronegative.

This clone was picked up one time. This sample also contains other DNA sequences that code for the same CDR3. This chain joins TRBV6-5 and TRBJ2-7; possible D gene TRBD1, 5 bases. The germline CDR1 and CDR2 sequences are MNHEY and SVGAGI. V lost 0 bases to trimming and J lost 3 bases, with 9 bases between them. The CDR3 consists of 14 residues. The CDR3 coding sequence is TGTGCCAGCAGTTACTCGGGGCAGGGCTACGAGCAGTACTTC. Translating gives CASSYSGQGYEQYF.

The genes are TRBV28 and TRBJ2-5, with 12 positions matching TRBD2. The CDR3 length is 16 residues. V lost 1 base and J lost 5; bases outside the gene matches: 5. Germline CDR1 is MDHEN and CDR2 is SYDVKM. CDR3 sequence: CASSLYLAGGWETQYF. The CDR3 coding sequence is TGTGCCAGCAGTTTATACCTAGCGGGAGGGTGGGAGACCCAGTACTTC.